A single sample is the source of the 3 T cell receptor beta chains below, sequenced in a study of T cell repertoires in cytomegalovirus infection. One entry per CDR3 protein, called by TCRdb with MiXCR from the reads. The table records fewer than 400,000 distinct CDR3 sequences, around 18% of them present only once. Specimen: PBMCs. All receptors come from a human donor in good health (CMV status not recorded). Some clones in this sample may be carry-over from other donors' samples.

This clonotype was seen a handful of times. The chain combines TRBV7-9 with TRBJ2-5; D perhaps matches TRBD2 (5 bases). The CDR3 is 19 residues long. V was trimmed by 2 bases and J by 1 base, leaving 23 bases between them. The V gene's germline CDR1 is SEHNR and CDR2 FQNEAQ (reference sequence). The CDR3: CASSLPSGRFWGGQETQYF. DNA for the CDR3: TGTGCCAGCAGCTTACCGTCGGGGAGATTTTGGGGTGGCCAAGAGACCCAGTACTTC.

The chain has TRBV12-3 or TRBV12-4 and TRBJ2-7; D is unresolved. V lost 7 bases and J lost 5, with 15 bases in between. The CDR3 sequence is 13 residues long. CDR3 coding DNA: TGTGCCAGCACCCGGACCTTGTGGAACGAGCAGTACTTC. Its translation: CASTRTLWNEQYF.

This chain connects TRBV7-4 to TRBJ2-1; TRBD1 is a possible D gene (5 bases). Per germline, CDR1 SGHVT and CDR2 SQSDAQ. V gave up 1 base and J gave up 9 bases, with 10 bases separating them. The CDR3 runs to 13 residues. The DNA of the CDR3 is TGTGCCAGCAGCTTAGAAGGGGTGGTTGAGCAGTTCTTC. Encoded protein: CASSLEGVVEQFF.